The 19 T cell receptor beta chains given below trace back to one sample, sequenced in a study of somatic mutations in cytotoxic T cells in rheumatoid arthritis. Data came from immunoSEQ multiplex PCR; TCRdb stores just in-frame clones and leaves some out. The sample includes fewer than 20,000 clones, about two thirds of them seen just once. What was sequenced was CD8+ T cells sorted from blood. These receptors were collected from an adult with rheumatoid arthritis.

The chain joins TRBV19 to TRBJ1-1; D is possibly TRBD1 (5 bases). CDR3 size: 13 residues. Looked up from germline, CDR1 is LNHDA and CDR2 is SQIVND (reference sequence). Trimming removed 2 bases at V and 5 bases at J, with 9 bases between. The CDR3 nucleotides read TGTGCCAGTAGTATATCGCGGGGGACTGAAGCTTTCTTT. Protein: CASSISRGTEAFF.

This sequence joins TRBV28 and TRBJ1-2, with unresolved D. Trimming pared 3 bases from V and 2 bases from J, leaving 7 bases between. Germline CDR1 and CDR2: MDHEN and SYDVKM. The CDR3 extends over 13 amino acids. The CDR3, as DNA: TGTGCCAGCAGTTTTCATGAGAACTATGGCTACACCTTC. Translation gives CASSFHENYGYTF.

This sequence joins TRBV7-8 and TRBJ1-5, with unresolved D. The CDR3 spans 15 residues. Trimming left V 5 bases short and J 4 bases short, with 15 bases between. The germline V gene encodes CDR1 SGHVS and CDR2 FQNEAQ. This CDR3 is CASSGRLGLNQPQHF. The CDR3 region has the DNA TGTGCCAGCAGCGGCAGGCTAGGGTTGAATCAGCCCCAGCATTTT. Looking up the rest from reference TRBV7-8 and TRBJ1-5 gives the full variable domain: GAGVSQSPRYKVAKRGQDVALRCDPISGHVSLFWYQQALGQGPEFLTYFQNEAQLDKSGLPSDRFFAERPEGSVSTLKIQRTQQEDSAVYLCASSGRLGLNQPQHFGDGTRLSIL.

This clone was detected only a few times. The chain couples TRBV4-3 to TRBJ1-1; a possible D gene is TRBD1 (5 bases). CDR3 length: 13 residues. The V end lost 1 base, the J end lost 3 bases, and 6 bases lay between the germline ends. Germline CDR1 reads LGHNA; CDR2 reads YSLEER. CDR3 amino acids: CASSQAGYTEAFF. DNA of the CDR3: TGCGCCAGCAGCCAAGCAGGGTACACTGAAGCTTTCTTT.

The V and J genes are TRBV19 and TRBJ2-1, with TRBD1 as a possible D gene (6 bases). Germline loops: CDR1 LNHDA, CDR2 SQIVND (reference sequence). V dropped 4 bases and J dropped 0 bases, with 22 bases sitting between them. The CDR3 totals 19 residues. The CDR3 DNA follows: TGTGCCAGTAGTAACCTCCCGGGTGGGGGCCGGAGCTCCTACAATGAGCAGTTCTTC. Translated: CASSNLPGGGRSSYNEQFF.

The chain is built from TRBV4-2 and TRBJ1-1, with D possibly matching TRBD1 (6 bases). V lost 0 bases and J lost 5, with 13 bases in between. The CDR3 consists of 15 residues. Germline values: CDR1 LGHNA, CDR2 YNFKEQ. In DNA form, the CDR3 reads TGTGCCAGCAGCCAAGATTTGAGGGGGGGTACTGAAGCTTTCTTT. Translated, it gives CASSQDLRGGTEAFF.

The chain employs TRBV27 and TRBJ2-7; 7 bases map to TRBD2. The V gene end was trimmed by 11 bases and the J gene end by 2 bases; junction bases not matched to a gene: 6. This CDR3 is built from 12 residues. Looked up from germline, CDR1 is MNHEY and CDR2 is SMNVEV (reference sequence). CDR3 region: CAVGGDPYEQYF. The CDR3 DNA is TGTGCCGTTGGGGGGGACCCCTACGAGCAGTACTTC.

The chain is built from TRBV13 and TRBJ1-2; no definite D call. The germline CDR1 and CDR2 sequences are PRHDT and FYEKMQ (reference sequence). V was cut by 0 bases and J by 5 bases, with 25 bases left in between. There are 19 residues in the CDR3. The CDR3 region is CASSLGGLEVPVEGYGYTF. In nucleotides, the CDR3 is TGTGCCAGCAGCTTAGGGGGATTAGAAGTTCCTGTAGAAGGTTATGGCTACACCTTC.

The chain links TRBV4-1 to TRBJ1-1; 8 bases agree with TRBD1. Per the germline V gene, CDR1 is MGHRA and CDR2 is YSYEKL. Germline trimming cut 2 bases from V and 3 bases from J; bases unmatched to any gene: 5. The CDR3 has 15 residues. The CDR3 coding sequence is TGCGCCAGCAGCCAACATGGACAGGGCGACACTGAAGCTTTCTTT. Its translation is CASSQHGQGDTEAFF.

CDR3 DNA: TGTGCCAGCAGTTACGGGCAGGGAGGTAGGCAAGAGACCCAGTACTTC. This encodes CASSYGQGGRQETQYF. The chain joins TRBV6-6 to TRBJ2-5; possible D gene TRBD2, 6 bases. Trimming removed 2 bases from V and 2 bases from J, with 15 bases in between. The CDR3 loop spans 16 amino acids. The germline V gene has CDR1 MNHNY and CDR2 SVGAGI (reference sequence).

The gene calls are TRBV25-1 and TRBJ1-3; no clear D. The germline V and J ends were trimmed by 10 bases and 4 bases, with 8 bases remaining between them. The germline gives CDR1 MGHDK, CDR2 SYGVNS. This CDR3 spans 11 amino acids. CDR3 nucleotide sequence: TGTGCCACGGGTTCGGGAAACACCATATATTTT. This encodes CATGSGNTIYF.

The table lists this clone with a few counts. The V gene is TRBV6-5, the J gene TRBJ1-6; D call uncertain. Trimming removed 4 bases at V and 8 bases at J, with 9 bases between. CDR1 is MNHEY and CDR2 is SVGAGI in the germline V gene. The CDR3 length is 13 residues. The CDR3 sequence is CASSSLDDSPLHF. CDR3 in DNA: TGTGCCAGCAGTTCCCTCGACGATTCACCCCTCCACTTT.

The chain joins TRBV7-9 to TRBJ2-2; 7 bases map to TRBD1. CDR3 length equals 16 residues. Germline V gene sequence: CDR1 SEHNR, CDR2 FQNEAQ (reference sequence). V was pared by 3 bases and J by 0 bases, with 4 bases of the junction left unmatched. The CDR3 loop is CASSFPTGTNTGELFF. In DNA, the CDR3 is TGTGCCAGCAGCTTCCCGACAGGGACGAACACCGGGGAGCTGTTTTTT.

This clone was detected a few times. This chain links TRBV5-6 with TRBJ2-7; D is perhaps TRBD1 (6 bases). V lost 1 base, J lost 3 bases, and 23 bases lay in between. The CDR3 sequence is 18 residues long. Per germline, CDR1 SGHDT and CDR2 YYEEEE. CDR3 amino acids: CASSLWLAGADTGYEQYF. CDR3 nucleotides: TGTGCCAGCAGCTTGTGGCTGGCAGGGGCAGATACTGGCTACGAGCAGTACTTC. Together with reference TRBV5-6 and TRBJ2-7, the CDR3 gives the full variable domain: DAGVTQSPTHLIKTRGQQVTLRCSPKSGHDTVSWYQQALGQGPQFIFQYYEEEERQRGNFPDRFSGHQFPNYSSELNVNALLLGDSALYLCASSLWLAGADTGYEQYFGPGTRLTVT.

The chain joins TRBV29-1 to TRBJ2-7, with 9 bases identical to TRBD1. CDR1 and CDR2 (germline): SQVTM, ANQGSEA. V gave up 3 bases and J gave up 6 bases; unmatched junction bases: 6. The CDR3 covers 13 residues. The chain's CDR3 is CSVEIQGAGEQYF. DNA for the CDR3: TGCAGCGTTGAGATACAGGGGGCTGGCGAGCAGTACTTC.

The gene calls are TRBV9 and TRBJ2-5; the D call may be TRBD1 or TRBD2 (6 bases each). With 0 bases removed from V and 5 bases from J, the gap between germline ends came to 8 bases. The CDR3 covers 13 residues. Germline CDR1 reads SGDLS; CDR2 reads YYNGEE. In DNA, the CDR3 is TGTGCCAGCAGCGTAGGGAGGGGGGAGACCCAGTACTTC. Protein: CASSVGRGETQYF.

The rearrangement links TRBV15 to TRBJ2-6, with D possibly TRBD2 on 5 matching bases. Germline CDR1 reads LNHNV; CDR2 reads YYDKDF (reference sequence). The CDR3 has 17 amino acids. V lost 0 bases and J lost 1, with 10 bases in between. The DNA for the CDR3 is TGTGCCACCAGCAGAGAGGAGGTTGGGTCTGGGGCCAACGTCCTGACTTTC. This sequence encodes CATSREEVGSGANVLTF.

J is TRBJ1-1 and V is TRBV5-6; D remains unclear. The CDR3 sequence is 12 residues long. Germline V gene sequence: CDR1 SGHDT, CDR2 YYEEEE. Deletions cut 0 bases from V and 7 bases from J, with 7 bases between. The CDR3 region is CASSLEGHEAFF. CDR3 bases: TGTGCCAGCAGCTTGGAAGGCCATGAAGCTTTCTTT.

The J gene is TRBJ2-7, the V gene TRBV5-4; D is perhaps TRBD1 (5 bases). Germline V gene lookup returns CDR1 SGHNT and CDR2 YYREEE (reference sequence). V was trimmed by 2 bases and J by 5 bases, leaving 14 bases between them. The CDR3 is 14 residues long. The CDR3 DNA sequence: TGTGCCAGCAGCTTTCGACAGACGCCACACGAGCAGTACTTC. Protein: CASSFRQTPHEQYF.